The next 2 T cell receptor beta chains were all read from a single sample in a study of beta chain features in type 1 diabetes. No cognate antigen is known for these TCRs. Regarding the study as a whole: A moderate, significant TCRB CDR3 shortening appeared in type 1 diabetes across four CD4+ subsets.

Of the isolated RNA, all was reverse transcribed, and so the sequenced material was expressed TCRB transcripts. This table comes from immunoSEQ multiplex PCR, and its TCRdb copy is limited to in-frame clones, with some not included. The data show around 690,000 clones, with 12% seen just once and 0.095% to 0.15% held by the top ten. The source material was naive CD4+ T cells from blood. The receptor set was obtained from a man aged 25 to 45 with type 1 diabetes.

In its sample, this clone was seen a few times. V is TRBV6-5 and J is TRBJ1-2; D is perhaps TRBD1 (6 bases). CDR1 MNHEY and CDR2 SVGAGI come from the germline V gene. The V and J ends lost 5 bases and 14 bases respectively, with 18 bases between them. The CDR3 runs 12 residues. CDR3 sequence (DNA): TGTGCCAGCAGTCATACGCAGGGGACGCAAACCTTC. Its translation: CASSHTQGTQTF.

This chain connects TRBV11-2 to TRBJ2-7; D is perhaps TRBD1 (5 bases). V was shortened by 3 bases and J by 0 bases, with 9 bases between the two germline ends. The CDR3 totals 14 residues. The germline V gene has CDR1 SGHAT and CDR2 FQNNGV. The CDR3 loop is CASSFSRGSYEQYF. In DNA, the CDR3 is TGTGCCAGCAGCTTCTCTAGGGGCTCCTACGAGCAGTACTTC.